Following are 30 T cell receptor beta chains from one sample sequenced in a study of Ad26.COV2.S vaccination and SARS-CoV-2 variants. The method was immunoSEQ multiplex PCR; TCRdb's version includes in-frame clones alone and lacks a portion of them. The sample contains approximately 460,000 clones, roughly 87% of which appear only once. The treatment is: 19 received Ad26.COV2.S at low or high dose, single or two shots; 5 received placebo; per-sample allocation not given. Collection of samples fell on day 63 after the first vaccine or placebo injection. The input for sequencing was peripheral blood, taken in a trial of Ad26.COV2.S vaccine versus placebo. The receptors were gathered from a person aged 18-60 years who received the Ad26.COV2.S COVID-19 vaccine or a placebo.

The V gene is TRBV27, the J gene TRBJ2-7; 13 nucleotides match TRBD2. With 1 base clipped from V and 3 bases from J, the junction kept 3 bases outside the gene matches. The CDR3 is made up of 16 amino acids. Germline V gene sequence: CDR1 MNHEY, CDR2 SMNVEV (reference sequence). The chain's CDR3 is CASSLCTSGRGYEQYF. For the CDR3, the DNA is TGTGCCAGCAGTTTATGCACTAGCGGGAGGGGCTACGAGCAGTACTTC.

V usage is TRBV18 and J usage is TRBJ1-3; D ambiguous. Between the trimmed V and J ends, which lost 6 bases and 6 bases, there was a span of 12 bases. Germline loops: CDR1 KGHSH, CDR2 LQKENI. CDR3 length equals 13 residues. The chain's CDR3 is CASSEGVVNTIYF. For the CDR3, the DNA is TGTGCCAGCTCGGAAGGTGTTGTAAACACCATATATTTT.

J is TRBJ1-2 and V is TRBV4-2; 7 bases are shared with TRBD1. The ends lost 1 base at V and 4 bases at J; junction bases unmatched: 6. The germline CDR1 and CDR2 sequences are LGHNA and YNFKEQ. The CDR3 consists of 15 residues. The CDR3 DNA is TGTGCCAGCAGCCAAGGACAGGGAGCGGGCTATGGCTACACCTTC. This translates into CASSQGQGAGYGYTF.

The chain combines TRBV19 with TRBJ2-6, with D possibly being TRBD2 (5 bases). The germline V and J ends were trimmed by 9 bases and 0 bases, with 12 bases remaining between them. The length of the CDR3 is 15 residues. From germline, CDR1 is LNHDA and CDR2 SQIVND (reference sequence). The CDR3 coding sequence is TGTGCCAGCCAGACCGAGGGCTCTGGGGCCAACGTCCTGACTTTC. It translates to CASQTEGSGANVLTF. The whole variable domain, filled in from reference TRBV19 and TRBJ2-6, reads DGGITQSPKYLFRKEGQNVTLSCEQNLNHDAMYWYRQDPGQGLRLIYYSQIVNDFQKGDIAEGYSVSREKKESFPLTVTSAQKNPTAFYLCASQTEGSGANVLTFGAGSRLTVL.

The chain links TRBV27 to TRBJ1-2, with D tentatively TRBD1 (5 bases). The CDR3 has 12 amino acids. V lost 7 bases to trimming and J lost 7 bases, with 13 bases between them. The V gene's germline CDR1 is MNHEY and CDR2 SMNVEV (reference sequence). The CDR3 is CASMGPRLGYTF. The DNA for the CDR3 is TGTGCCAGCATGGGGCCACGGCTTGGCTACACCTTC.

The V call is TRBV6-5, the J call TRBJ2-5, with 8 positions matching TRBD2. The CDR3 is 15 amino acids. CDR1 and CDR2 from the germline V gene are MNHEY and SVGAGI. V gave up 4 bases and J gave up 2 bases; unmatched junction bases: 6. For the CDR3, the DNA is TGTGCCAGCAGTTCCCCCCGGGGGGGACAAGAGACCCAGTACTTC. It specifies CASSSPRGGQETQYF.

This clone has just one count. CDR3 sequence: CASSRDGSTDTQYF. CDR3 in DNA: TGCGCCAGCAGCCGCGACGGGAGCACAGATACGCAGTATTTT. V and J are TRBV5-1 and TRBJ2-3, with D unclear. V was shortened by 4 bases and J by 0 bases, with 9 bases between the two germline ends. Germline assignment: CDR1 SGHRS and CDR2 YFSETQ. The CDR3 spans 14 residues.

This rearrangement joins TRBV11-3 to TRBJ2-7; 7 bases are a match to TRBD2. The CDR3 is made up of 15 amino acids. Germline V gives CDR1 SGHNT, CDR2 YENEEA. V dropped 5 bases and J dropped 5; count of bases not matched to a gene: 12. The CDR3 DNA sequence: TGTGCCAGCAGCGGCACGGGACTACCCTCGGACGAGCAGTACTTC. Its protein is CASSGTGLPSDEQYF.

V and J are TRBV2 and TRBJ1-5; D possibly corresponds to TRBD1 (6 bases). The CDR3 has 13 amino acids. CDR1 is SNHLY and CDR2 is FYNNEI in the germline V gene. Trimming stripped 7 bases from V and 5 bases from J, with 12 bases between. The CDR3 sequence: CASKGPGDQPQHF. CDR3 nucleotide sequence: TGTGCCAGCAAGGGGCCAGGGGATCAGCCCCAGCATTTT.

The rearrangement uses TRBV30 and TRBJ1-5; a possible D gene is TRBD1 (5 bases). The length of the CDR3 is 14 residues. Germline V gene sequence: CDR1 GTSNPN, CDR2 SVGIG (reference sequence). Trimming pared 2 bases from V and 6 bases from J, leaving 14 bases between. This CDR3 is CAWSLGVARQPQHF. In DNA form, the CDR3 reads TGTGCCTGGAGTTTGGGGGTGGCTCGTCAGCCCCAGCATTTT. Complete variable domain (other parts from reference TRBV30 and TRBJ1-5): SQTIHQWPATLVQPVGSPLSLECTVEGTSNPNLYWYRQAAGRGLQLLFYSVGIGQISSEVPQNLSASRPQDRQFILSSKKLLLSDSGFYLCAWSLGVARQPQHFGDGTRLSIL.

Only a few counts were recorded for this clone. This chain uses TRBV6-5 with TRBJ1-5; D unresolved. Germline V gives CDR1 MNHEY, CDR2 SVGAGI. Trimming pared 0 bases from V and 0 bases from J, leaving 6 bases between. The CDR3 runs 15 residues. This chain's CDR3 is CASSYSGFSNQPQHF. The CDR3 DNA reads TGTGCCAGCAGTTACTCAGGATTTAGCAATCAGCCCCAGCATTTT.

In DNA form, the CDR3 reads TGTGCCACCAGTGATTCCGAGACAGGGGACACTGAGCAGTTCTTC. Translated: CATSDSETGDTEQFF. The chain couples TRBV24-1 to TRBJ2-1; 8 nucleotides line up with TRBD1. CDR3 size: 15 residues. Trimming at V came to 2 bases and at J to 9 bases, leaving 8 bases not matched to a gene. CDR1 is KGHDR, CDR2 SFDVKD, per germline.

V usage is TRBV7-2 and J usage is TRBJ1-1, with D hard to call. V dropped 1 base and J dropped 7 bases, with 10 bases sitting between them. The CDR3 extends over 13 amino acids. Germline V gives CDR1 SGHTA, CDR2 FQGNSA. CDR3 sequence reads: CASSLGEQSEAFF. The CDR3 DNA reads TGTGCCAGCAGCTTAGGGGAACAGAGTGAAGCTTTCTTT. Variable domain in full (rest from reference TRBV7-2 and TRBJ1-1): GAGVSQSPSNKVTEKGKDVELRCDPISGHTALYWYRQSLGQGLEFLIYFQGNSAPDKSGLPSDRFSAERTGGSVSTLTIQRTQQEDSAVYLCASSLGEQSEAFFGQGTRLTVV.

The V and J genes are TRBV30 and TRBJ2-1; possible D gene TRBD1, 6 bases. The CDR3 totals 13 residues. Trimming removed 4 bases from V and 9 bases from J, with 16 bases in between. Germline V gene data show CDR1 as GTSNPN and CDR2 as SVGIG (reference sequence). This CDR3 is CAWKRQGPIEQFF. The CDR3, as DNA: TGTGCCTGGAAACGTCAGGGGCCTATTGAGCAGTTCTTC.

The chain recombines TRBV7-9 with TRBJ2-5; D is unresolved. The germline CDR1 and CDR2 sequences are SEHNR and FQNEAQ (reference sequence). The CDR3 has 12 residues. V was pared by 8 bases and J by 2 bases, with 9 bases between. The CDR3 sequence: CASAEKQETQYF. The CDR3 nucleotides are TGTGCCAGCGCGGAAAAACAAGAGACCCAGTACTTC.

The rearrangement links TRBV4-2 to TRBJ1-5; TRBD1 matches 7 bases. CDR1 LGHNA and CDR2 YNFKEQ come from the germline V gene. With V trimmed by 1 base and J by 6 bases, 12 bases remained unmatched. The CDR3 has 17 amino acids. The CDR3 coding sequence is TGTGCCAGCAGCCAAGGAGGGCTAGGAGGGGGCATTCAGCCCCAGCATTTT. Protein: CASSQGGLGGGIQPQHF.

This rearrangement joins TRBV19 to TRBJ1-3, with TRBD1 as a possible D gene (5 bases). Germline-derived CDR1 and CDR2 are LNHDA and SQIVND (reference sequence). V lost 5 bases, J lost 0 bases, and 11 bases lay in between. This CDR3 is built from 15 residues. In nucleotides, the CDR3 is TGTGCCAGTAGTGGGGACGGGGACTCTGGAAACACCATATATTTT. As protein: CASSGDGDSGNTIYF.

DNA of the CDR3: TGTGCCAGCAGCCCGAGGACCCTGGGGGACTATGGCTACACCTTC. Amino acids: CASSPRTLGDYGYTF. This chain joins TRBV7-9 and TRBJ1-2; D is possibly TRBD1 (5 bases). Looked up from germline, CDR1 is SEHNR and CDR2 is FQNEAQ (reference sequence). The V end was cut by 5 bases, the J end by 3 bases, with 16 bases between. The CDR3 runs to 15 residues. Using reference TRBV7-9 and TRBJ1-2 for the parts outside the CDR3, the full variable domain is DTGVSQNPRHKITKRGQNVTFRCDPISEHNRLYWYRQTLGQGPEFLTYFQNEAQLEKSRLLSDRFSAERPKGSFSTLEIQRTEQGDSAMYLCASSPRTLGDYGYTFGSGTRLTVV.

This chain uses TRBV12-3 or TRBV12-4 with TRBJ2-5; D not resolved. The CDR3 is 12 residues long. Between the trimmed V and J ends, which lost 2 bases and 5 bases, there was a span of 6 bases. The CDR3 bases are TGTGCCAGCAGTTTATCTCGTGAGACCCAGTACTTC. Translating it yields CASSLSRETQYF.

In regard to this clone: In the same sample, other DNA sequences code for this CDR3. The genes are TRBV12-3 or TRBV12-4 and TRBJ2-7, with 7 positions matching TRBD2. CDR3 size: 13 residues. The ends lost 3 bases at V and 4 bases at J; junction bases unmatched: 3. The CDR3 is CASSLTGGYEQYF. The CDR3, as DNA: TGTGCCAGCAGTTTGACGGGGGGTTACGAGCAGTACTTC.

The chain is built from TRBV2 and TRBJ2-1; D call uncertain. The CDR3 covers 12 residues. CDR1 and CDR2 from the germline V gene are SNHLY and FYNNEI. Trimming pared 1 base from V and 6 bases from J, leaving 4 bases between. CDR3 coding DNA: TGTGCCAGCAGTGAAGACGGCAATGAGCAGTTCTTC. This codes for CASSEDGNEQFF.

The chain couples TRBV13 to TRBJ2-2, with D perhaps TRBD1 or TRBD2 (6 bases each). Germline CDR1 and CDR2: PRHDT and FYEKMQ (reference sequence). Trimming shortened V by 8 bases and J by 9 bases, and 22 bases separated the two germline ends. This CDR3 contains 15 residues. For the CDR3, the DNA is TGTGCCAGCCGAACCCAACTGAGGGGGGTCCGGGAGCTGTTTTTT. This gives the protein CASRTQLRGVRELFF.

The V gene is TRBV5-1, the J gene TRBJ2-5; D is unclear. The germline V gene encodes CDR1 SGHRS and CDR2 YFSETQ. The CDR3 runs 15 residues. Trimming stripped 0 bases from V and 4 bases from J, with 13 bases between. The CDR3 reads CASSLVPDPSETQYF. The CDR3 bases are TGCGCCAGCAGCTTGGTGCCGGACCCTTCAGAGACCCAGTACTTC.

The rearrangement uses TRBV6-5 and TRBJ1-2; D unresolved. This CDR3 contains 15 residues. The V end was cut by 2 bases, the J end by 4 bases, with 14 bases between. The germline CDR1 and CDR2 sequences are MNHEY and SVGAGI. CDR3 nucleotides: TGTGCCAGCAGTTACGCGGCAGTTGGAACCTATGGCTACACCTTC. Translating gives CASSYAAVGTYGYTF.

This rearrangement joins TRBV6-5 to TRBJ2-7, with a weak D call TRBD1 (5 bases). Germline assignment: CDR1 MNHEY and CDR2 SVGAGI. V gave up 5 bases and J gave up 3 bases, with 11 bases separating them. This CDR3 has 13 amino acids. The CDR3 DNA reads TGTGCCAGCAGTCCCGACAGCCTCTACGAGCAGTACTTC. This translates into CASSPDSLYEQYF.

In nucleotides, the CDR3 is TGTGCCAGCAGCGCCTGGCGTGAAAGCTCCTACAATGAGCAGTTCTTC. Translated: CASSAWRESSYNEQFF. V gene TRBV9 combines with J gene TRBJ2-1; D is ambiguous. In germline, CDR1 is SGDLS, CDR2 YYNGEE. The germline V and J ends were trimmed by 3 bases and 0 bases, with 13 bases remaining between them. CDR3 length: 16 residues.

The chain couples TRBV7-2 to TRBJ2-7; TRBD2 is a possible D gene (6 bases). V dropped 7 bases and J dropped 7 bases, with 14 bases sitting between them. CDR1 and CDR2 from the germline V gene are SGHTA and FQGNSA. The length of the CDR3 is 12 residues. The CDR3 region has the DNA TGTGCCAGCACCTGGCAGGCGGGGGAGCAGTACTTC. Translating it yields CASTWQAGEQYF.

This clone was counted only a few times. The chain carries TRBV18 and TRBJ1-5; perhaps TRBD1 as D (5 bases). The CDR3 has 14 residues. V was cut by 3 bases and J by 5 bases, with 11 bases left in between. In germline, CDR1 is KGHSH, CDR2 LQKENI. CDR3 residues: CASSPGRDYQPQHF. In DNA, the CDR3 is TGTGCCAGCTCACCGGGACGGGACTATCAGCCCCAGCATTTT.

This clone was observed a single time. This chain connects TRBV7-9 to TRBJ2-7; D is uncertain. Per germline, CDR1 SEHNR and CDR2 FQNEAQ (reference sequence). Trimming left V 4 bases short and J 2 bases short, with 12 bases between. The CDR3 totals 14 residues. The CDR3 loop is CASSSIGQAYEQYF. CDR3 nucleotide sequence: TGTGCCAGCAGCTCCATTGGGCAGGCCTACGAGCAGTACTTC.

The V and J genes are TRBV5-4 and TRBJ2-1, with TRBD2 matching over 8 bases. V trimming: 0 bases; J trimming: 9 bases; junction bases outside the gene matches: 11. Germline V lookup: CDR1 SGHNT, CDR2 YYREEE (reference sequence). The CDR3 length is 16 residues. The DNA of the CDR3 is TGTGCCAGCAGCTTGGGACAAGGAGCGGGAGTATCTGAGCAGTTCTTC. Amino acid sequence: CASSLGQGAGVSEQFF.